This entry lists 3 T cell receptor beta chains sequenced from one sample in a study of cytomegalovirus exposure and HLA in healthy donors. The PCR was carried out with 60 Vbeta primers and 13 Jbeta primers. Libraries were prepared by immunoSEQ multiplex PCR; TCRdb keeps only in-frame clonotypes and omits some of them. This repertoire shows 140,000 to 150,000 clones, around 57% found once; its top ten account for about 1.8%. The material sequenced was PBMCs. The source is a male donor in good health and CMV-seronegative.

The gene calls are TRBV27 and TRBJ2-3; D gene ambiguous. The CDR3 loop spans 11 amino acids. V was shortened by 6 bases and J by 3 bases, with 4 bases between the two germline ends. Per the germline V gene, CDR1 is MNHEY and CDR2 is SMNVEV (reference sequence). CDR3 sequence (DNA): TGTGCCAGCAGACTTACAGATACGCAGTATTTT. Protein product: CASRLTDTQYF.

The chain is built from TRBV7-9 and TRBJ1-4; weak D call: TRBD1 (6 bases). Germline values: CDR1 SEHNR, CDR2 FQNEAQ (reference sequence). This CDR3 has 14 amino acids. V lost 2 bases to trimming and J lost 8 bases, with 12 bases between them. CDR3 in amino acids: CASSLWPGEEKLFF. CDR3 nucleotide sequence: TGTGCCAGCAGCTTATGGCCAGGGGAAGAAAAACTGTTTTTT.

The sample holds a few counts of this clone. This chain links TRBV6-5 with TRBJ1-2; D gene ambiguous. The CDR3 is made up of 13 amino acids. V was clipped by 0 bases and J by 4 bases, with 6 bases between them. In germline, CDR1 is MNHEY, CDR2 SVGAGI. CDR3 bases: TGTGCCAGCAGTTACTCTAACAGCTATGGCTACACCTTC. Translating it yields CASSYSNSYGYTF.